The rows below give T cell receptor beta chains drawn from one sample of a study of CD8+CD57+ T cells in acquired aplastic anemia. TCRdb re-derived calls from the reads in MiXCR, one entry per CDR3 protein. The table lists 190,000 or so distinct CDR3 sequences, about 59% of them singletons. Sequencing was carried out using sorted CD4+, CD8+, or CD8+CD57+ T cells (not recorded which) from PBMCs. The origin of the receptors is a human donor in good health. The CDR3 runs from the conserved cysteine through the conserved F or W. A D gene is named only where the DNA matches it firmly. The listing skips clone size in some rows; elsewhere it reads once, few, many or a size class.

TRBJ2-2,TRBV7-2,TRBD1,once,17,TGTGCCAGCACCCATAGTCAATCACAGGGGACCACCGGGGAGCTGTTTTTT,CASTHSQSQGTTGELFF
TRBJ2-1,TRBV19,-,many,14,TGTGCCAGTAGTATCCAGGCGTTTTACAATGAGCAGTTCTTC,CASSIQAFYNEQFF
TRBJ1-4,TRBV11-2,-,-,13,TGTGCCAGCAGGGACAGACTAAATGAAAAACTGTTTTTT,CASRDRLNEKLFF
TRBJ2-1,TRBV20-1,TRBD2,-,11,TGCAGTGCTGGAGAAATAGCGGGAGGAAGTTTC,CSAGEIAGGSF
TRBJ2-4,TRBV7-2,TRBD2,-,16,TGTGCCAGCAGCTGGGTAGCGGGCTCCCGGGGAAACATTCAGTACTTC,CASSWVAGSRGNIQYF
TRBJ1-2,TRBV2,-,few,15,TGTGCCAGCAGTGAAGCGGAGGGGAGTAAATATGGCTACACCTTC,CASSEAEGSKYGYTF
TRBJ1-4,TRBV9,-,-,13,TGTGCCAGCAGCGTAGCGAAGGGAACAGAACTGTTTTTT,CASSVAKGTELFF
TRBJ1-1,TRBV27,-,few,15,TGTGCCAGCACTCTTAGTGGCGGAATAAACACTGAAGCTTTCTTT,CASTLSGGINTEAFF
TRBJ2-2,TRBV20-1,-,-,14,TGCAGTGCTAGAGGGGTTAGCGGCAACGGGGAGCTGTTTTTT,CSARGVSGNGELFF
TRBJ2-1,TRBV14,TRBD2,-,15,TGTGCCAGCAGCCAAGATCCGGCGGGAGGCAATGAGCAGTTCTTC,CASSQDPAGGNEQFF
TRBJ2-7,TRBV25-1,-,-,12,TGTGCCAGCAGTGACCCCCTCTACGAGCAGTACTTC,CASSDPLYEQYF
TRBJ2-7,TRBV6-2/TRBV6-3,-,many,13,TGTGCCAGCAGTTACACCCTGAGGGGCGAGCAGTACTTC,CASSYTLRGEQYF
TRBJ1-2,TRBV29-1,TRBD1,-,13,TGCAGCGCCAGGGACAGGGAGGACTATGGCTACACCTTC,CSARDREDYGYTF
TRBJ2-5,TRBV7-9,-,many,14,TGTGCCACTCTCCTCGAGGGGGGACAAGAGACCCAGTACTTC,CATLLEGGQETQYF
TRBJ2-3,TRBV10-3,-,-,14,TGTGCCATCACTGCAGGGGCGACTGCAGATACGCAGTATTTT,CAITAGATADTQYF
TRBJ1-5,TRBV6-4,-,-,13,TGTGCCAGCAGTGGGGGGGCAAGTCAGCCCCAGCATTTT,CASSGGASQPQHF
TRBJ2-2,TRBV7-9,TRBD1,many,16,TGTGCCAGCAGCCCACCCGGGACAGCGTCGGCCGGGGAGCTGTTTTTT,CASSPPGTASAGELFF
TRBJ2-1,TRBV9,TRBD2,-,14,TGTGCCAGCAGCGTAGTGGGTCGGGGGGGTGAGCAGTTCTTC,CASSVVGRGGEQFF
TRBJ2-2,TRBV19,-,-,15,TGTGCCAGCAGTCGGGACTTTTTAAGGACCGGGGAGCTGTTTTTT,CASSRDFLRTGELFF
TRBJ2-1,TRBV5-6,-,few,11,TGTGCCAGCAGCTTGAGGCGGGAGCAGTTCTTC,CASSLRREQFF
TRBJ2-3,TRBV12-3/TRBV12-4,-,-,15,TGTGCCAGCAGTTTAGCGCGGGGACCGGGGCTTCCTTCGTATTTT,CASSLARGPGLPSYF
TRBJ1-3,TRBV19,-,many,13,TGTGCCAGTTCGATCGACTCTGGAAACACCATATATTTT,CASSIDSGNTIYF
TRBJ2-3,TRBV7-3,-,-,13,TGTGCCAGCAGCTCACCGGGAAAAGATACGCAGTATTTT,CASSSPGKDTQYF
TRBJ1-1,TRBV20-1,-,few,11,TGCAGTGCCATTGCAGGCACTGAAGCTTTCTTT,CSAIAGTEAFF
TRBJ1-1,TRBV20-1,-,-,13,TGCAGTGCTAGGACACGAGAACGAATTGAAGCTTTCTTT,CSARTRERIEAFF
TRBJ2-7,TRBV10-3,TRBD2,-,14,TGTGCCATCAGTGAGGGACTAGCGGGCGCTGCGCAGTACTTC,CAISEGLAGAAQYF
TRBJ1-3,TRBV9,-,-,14,TGTGCCAGCAGCGTAGCCGGAATTGGAAACACCATATATTTT,CASSVAGIGNTIYF
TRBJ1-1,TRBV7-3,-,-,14,TGTGCCAGCAGCGAATTGACATTCAACACTGAAGCTTTCTTT,CASSELTFNTEAFF
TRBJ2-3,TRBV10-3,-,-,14,TGTGCCATCAGCGTTAGCCGTAGCACAGATACGCAGTATTTT,CAISVSRSTDTQYF
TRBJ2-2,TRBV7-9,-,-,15,TGTGCCAAGACGGAGTGGGGGGCGCGGACCGGGGAGCTGTTTTTT,CAKTEWGARTGELFF
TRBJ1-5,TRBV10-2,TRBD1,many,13,TGCGCCAGCAGGGAACAGGGGAATCAGCCCCAGCATTTT,CASREQGNQPQHF
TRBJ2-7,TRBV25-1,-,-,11,TGTGCCAGCAGTGGTGGGTACGGGCAGTACTTC,CASSGGYGQYF
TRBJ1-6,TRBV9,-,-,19,TGTGCCAGCAGCGAGTCCGTGATTGGGGGGAGCTCCTATAATTCACCCCTCCACTTT,CASSESVIGGSSYNSPLHF
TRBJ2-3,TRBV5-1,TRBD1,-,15,TGCGCCAGCAGCTTGGCAGGGACAGGGGTAGATACGCAGTATTTT,CASSLAGTGVDTQYF
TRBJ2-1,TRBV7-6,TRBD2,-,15,TGTGCCAGCAGCTTAGCAGCGGGGGAGTACAATGAGCAGTTCTTC,CASSLAAGEYNEQFF
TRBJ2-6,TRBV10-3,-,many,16,TGTGCCATCAGTGGGCTCGGGAGCTCTGGGGCCAACGTCCTGACTTTC,CAISGLGSSGANVLTF
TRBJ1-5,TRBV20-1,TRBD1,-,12,TGCAGTGCTAGAGACGGACAGGGCCGCCGGCATTTT,CSARDGQGRRHF
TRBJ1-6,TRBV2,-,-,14,TGTGCCAGCAGTGAGGCGGGGGATAATTCACCCCTCCACTTT,CASSEAGDNSPLHF
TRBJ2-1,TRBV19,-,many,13,TGTGCCAGTAGTATCGCCCTAGCACATGAGCAGTTCTTC,CASSIALAHEQFF
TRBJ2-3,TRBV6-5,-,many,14,TGTGCCAGCAGCAGGGCCCCCTACACAGATACGCAGTATTTT,CASSRAPYTDTQYF
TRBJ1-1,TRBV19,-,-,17,TGTGCCAGTAGTATCTCGTCTAAGGGGGGGCGTTTCACTGAAGCTTTCTTT,CASSISSKGGRFTEAFF
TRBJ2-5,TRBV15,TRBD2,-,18,TGTGCCACCAGCAGAGATTATAGGACTAGCGGGAGCAGGGAGACCCAGTACTTC,CATSRDYRTSGSRETQYF
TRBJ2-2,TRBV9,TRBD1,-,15,TGTGCCAGCAGCGCCACAGGGGTTAGCACCGGGGAGCTGTTTTTT,CASSATGVSTGELFF
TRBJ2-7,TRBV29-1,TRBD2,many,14,TGCAGCGTTGAAGATCAGCAGGGAGGGTACGAGCAGTACTTC,CSVEDQQGGYEQYF
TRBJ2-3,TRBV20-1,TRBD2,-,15,TGCAGTGCCACGACTAGCAGGTCACAGATAGGAGCGCAGTATTTT,CSATTSRSQIGAQYF
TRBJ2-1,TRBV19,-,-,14,TGTGCCAGTAGTATCATGGGGGCTTCCAATGAGCAGTTCTTC,CASSIMGASNEQFF
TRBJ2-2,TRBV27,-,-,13,TGTGCCAGCAGCGTCCTAGGGTCCGGGGAGCTGTTTTTT,CASSVLGSGELFF
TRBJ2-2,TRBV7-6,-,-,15,TGTGCCAGCAGCTCACAGGGTTCAGGCACCGGGGAGCTGTTTTTT,CASSSQGSGTGELFF
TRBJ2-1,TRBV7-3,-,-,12,TGTGCCAGCAGCCAATGGGGTAACGAGCAGTTCTTC,CASSQWGNEQFF
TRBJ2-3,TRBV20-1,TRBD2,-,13,TGCAGTGCCTCAGCGGGGGGCACAGATACGCAGTATTTT,CSASAGGTDTQYF
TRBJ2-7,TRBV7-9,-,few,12,TGTGCCAGCAGCTTAGGGGGCTGGGAGCAGCACTTC,CASSLGGWEQHF
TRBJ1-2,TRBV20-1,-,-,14,TGCAGTGCCCCCTGGTGGCAGGGAGTTGGCGGCTACACCTTC,CSAPWWQGVGGYTF
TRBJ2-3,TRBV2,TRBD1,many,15,TGTGCCAGTACTGTACAGGGGGCCGACACAGATACGCAGTATTTT,CASTVQGADTDTQYF
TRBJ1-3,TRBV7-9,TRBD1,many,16,TGTGCCAGCAGCGACTATCGACAGGGGCCAGGAAACACCATATATTTT,CASSDYRQGPGNTIYF
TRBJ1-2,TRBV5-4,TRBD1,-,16,TGTGCCAGCAGCGCGGACAGGGGATCATTGGGCTATGGCTACACCTTC,CASSADRGSLGYGYTF
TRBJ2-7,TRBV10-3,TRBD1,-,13,TGTGCCATCAGCGAGGGACAGGGGGGCGAGCAGTACTTC,CAISEGQGGEQYF
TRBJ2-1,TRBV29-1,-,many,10,TGCAGCGTTGTTGCCCAAGAGCAGTTCTTC,CSVVAQEQFF
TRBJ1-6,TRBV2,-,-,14,TGTGCCAGCAGTGAGGGCAGGGAAGCTTCACCCCTCCACTTT,CASSEGREASPLHF